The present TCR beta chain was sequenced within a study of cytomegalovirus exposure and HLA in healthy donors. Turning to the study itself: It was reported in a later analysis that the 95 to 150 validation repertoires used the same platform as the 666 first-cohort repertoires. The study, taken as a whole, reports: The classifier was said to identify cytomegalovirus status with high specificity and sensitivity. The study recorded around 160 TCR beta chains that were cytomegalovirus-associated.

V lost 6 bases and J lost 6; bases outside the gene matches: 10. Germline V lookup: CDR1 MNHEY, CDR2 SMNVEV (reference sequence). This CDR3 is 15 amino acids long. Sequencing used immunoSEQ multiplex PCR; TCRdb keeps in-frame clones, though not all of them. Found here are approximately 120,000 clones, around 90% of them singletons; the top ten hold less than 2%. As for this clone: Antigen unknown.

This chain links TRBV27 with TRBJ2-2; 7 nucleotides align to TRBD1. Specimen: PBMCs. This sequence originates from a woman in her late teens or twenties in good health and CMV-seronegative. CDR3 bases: TGTGCCAGCAGCCCAGGGAGTACAGGGGCCGGGGAGCTGTTTTTT. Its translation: CASSPGSTGAGELFF.